The rows below give T cell receptor beta chains drawn from one sample of a study of technical replicates of blood from a handful of donors. The protocol was immunoSEQ multiplex PCR, while the TCRdb copy is restricted to in-frame clones and leaves out a portion. The sample contains tens of thousands of clones, more than 75% of which appear only once. The sequencing input was PBMCs. These receptors were collected from a human donor in good health. Some clones in this sample may be carry-over from other donors' samples. The CDR3 runs from the conserved cysteine through the conserved F or W. The order of the fields is CDR3 DNA, CDR3 protein, J gene, V gene, D gene, clone size. D genes are given only for firm matches. Size is omitted from some rows. Given values are once, few, many or a class for expanded clones.

TGTGCCAGCAGCGTAGGGACAGGGCAGTACGAGCAGTACTTC CASSVGTGQYEQYF TRBJ2-7 TRBV5-4 TRBD1 NA
TGTGCCAGCTCCCCGTTAGGGGTTGTCGGAAACACCATATATTTT CASSPLGVVGNTIYF TRBJ1-3 TRBV18 NA NA
TGTGCCAGCGTGTCAGGGGGCACTGAAGCTTTCTTT CASVSGGTEAFF TRBJ1-1 TRBV2 TRBD1 NA
TGTGCCAGCAGCCGACGGGACAAGACTAACTATGGCTACACCTTC CASSRRDKTNYGYTF TRBJ1-2 TRBV9 NA NA
TGTGCCAGCAGCCCACCGGGGAGGACGCGCAGGTATTTT CASSPPGRTRRYF TRBJ2-3 TRBV7-3 NA NA
TGTGCCAGTATGGGGGGGATAGGGCAGCCCCAGCATTTT CASMGGIGQPQHF TRBJ1-5 TRBV19 NA NA
TGCGCCAGCAGATTTAGCGGGGGGGTTTACAATGAGCAGTTCTTC CASRFSGGVYNEQFF TRBJ2-1 TRBV5-1 TRBD2 NA
TGTGCCAGCAGGAAGACTAGCGGGAACGAGCAGTACTTC CASRKTSGNEQYF TRBJ2-7 TRBV6-5 TRBD2 NA
TGTGCCAGCAGCCACAAACAGGGGTCCGGAACTGAAGCTTTCTTT CASSHKQGSGTEAFF TRBJ1-1 TRBV5-6 TRBD1 once
TGTGCCAGCAGCTTAGCCAGGGATGGCTCACCCCTCCACTTT CASSLARDGSPLHF TRBJ1-6 TRBV7-2 NA NA
TGTGCCAGCAGTGTAGGGACAAAAGAGACCCAGTACTTC CASSVGTKETQYF TRBJ2-5 TRBV2 NA NA
TGCGCCAGCAGCTCTCAACAGGGCATCTATGGCTACACCTTC CASSSQQGIYGYTF TRBJ1-2 TRBV5-1 NA NA
TGTGCCAGCAGTGGGGACAGGGCTAAAGCTTTCTTT CASSGDRAKAFF TRBJ1-1 TRBV6-1 TRBD1 NA
TGTGCCAGCAGTCAACAGGGCAACAGGCAAACCTACGAGCAGTACTTC CASSQQGNRQTYEQYF TRBJ2-7 TRBV4-2 NA NA
TGTGCCAGCAGCCAAGGAACAGGGCGGGACTATGGCTACACCTTC CASSQGTGRDYGYTF TRBJ1-2 TRBV14 NA NA
TGCGCCAGCAGCTTGGCCGGGGTCACAGATACGCAGTATTTT CASSLAGVTDTQYF TRBJ2-3 TRBV5-1 NA once
TGTGCCAGCAGCTTACTACGGGGTGCAACTAATGAAAAACTGTTTTTT CASSLLRGATNEKLFF TRBJ1-4 TRBV7-9 NA NA
TGCGCCAGCAGCTACCTAGCGGGGGAGACCGGGGAGCTGTTTTTT CASSYLAGETGELFF TRBJ2-2 TRBV5-1 TRBD2 NA
TGTGCAAGTCGCTTGCCCGGACTAGCAGCCTACAATGAGCAGTTCTTC CASRLPGLAAYNEQFF TRBJ2-1 TRBV12-2 NA NA
TGTGCCAGCAGGGTACAGGGGACGTTCAATTCACCCCTCCACTTT CASRVQGTFNSPLHF TRBJ1-6 TRBV27 TRBD1 NA
TGTGCCACTTCTTTGGACAGGGGGACGGTCGTGGCTTTCTTT CATSLDRGTVVAFF TRBJ1-1 TRBV15 TRBD1 NA
TGTGCCAGCAGGGGGACTAGCGGGGCTACGCAGTATTTT CASRGTSGATQYF TRBJ2-3 TRBV2 TRBD2 NA
TGTGCCAGCAGGCAGGGGGCCAGCAATCAGCCCCAGCATTTT CASRQGASNQPQHF TRBJ1-5 TRBV21-1 NA NA
TGCAGCGTTGGCCACGTCCAGGGGGGCACTGGAAACACCATATATTTT CSVGHVQGGTGNTIYF TRBJ1-3 TRBV29-1 TRBD1 NA
TGTGCCAGCAGCTTAGAGGTGACAGCCTACGAGCAGTACTTC CASSLEVTAYEQYF TRBJ2-7 TRBV7-2 NA few
TGTGCCAGCAGTCCTCACAGGGGCTATGGCTACACCTTC CASSPHRGYGYTF TRBJ1-2 TRBV27 TRBD1 NA
TGTGCCACCAGCTTCGCCAGGGGGCAGACGGAAGGCTACACCTTC CATSFARGQTEGYTF TRBJ1-2 TRBV15 TRBD1 few
TGTGCCAGCAGTCAGAGGACACCAGGCTCCTACGAGCAGTACTTC CASSQRTPGSYEQYF TRBJ2-7 TRBV27 NA NA
TGTGCCAGCAGCACAGAAGGCTTTGGGGCCAACGTCCTGACTTTC CASSTEGFGANVLTF TRBJ2-6 TRBV5-5 NA NA
TGTGCCAGCAGGCGGGACAGTAGCAATCAGCCCCAGCATTTT CASRRDSSNQPQHF TRBJ1-5 TRBV6-5 TRBD1 NA
TGTGCCAGCAGCGTAGATTACAGGGGGCGGACCGGGGAGCTGTTTTTT CASSVDYRGRTGELFF TRBJ2-2 TRBV9 TRBD1 NA
TGTGCCTGGAGTGTATGGGGGGTAAGGTACGAGCAGTACTTC CAWSVWGVRYEQYF TRBJ2-7 TRBV30 NA NA
TGTGCCAGCAGACGGGACAGTGAATCCTATGGCTACACCTTC CASRRDSESYGYTF TRBJ1-2 TRBV6-6 TRBD1 NA
TGCGCCAGCAGCCTGACTAGCGGGGCGGAGACCCAGTACTTC CASSLTSGAETQYF TRBJ2-5 TRBV5-1 TRBD2 NA
TGCGCCAGCAGCCAGGGGCGGGGGGGGCAGGGTGCAGGCTACACCTTC CASSQGRGGQGAGYTF TRBJ1-2 TRBV4-3 NA NA
TGTGCCAGCAGCTTGGACGTGGGAGGTACGCAGTATTTT CASSLDVGGTQYF TRBJ2-3 TRBV5-6 NA NA
TGTGCCAGCAGCCCCCGGGACAGGTTGAACACTGAAGCTTTCTTT CASSPRDRLNTEAFF TRBJ1-1 TRBV7-9 TRBD1 few
TGTGCCAGCAGACCCACGGGACAGGGCTACGAGCAGTACTTC CASRPTGQGYEQYF TRBJ2-7 TRBV27 TRBD1 NA
TGTGCCAGCATGGAGGGCACACTATCCTACGAGCAGTACTTC CASMEGTLSYEQYF TRBJ2-7 TRBV2 NA NA
TGTGCCAGCAGTTTAGCCGGGGGAACTGAAGCTTTCTTT CASSLAGGTEAFF TRBJ1-1 TRBV27 NA NA
TGTGCCAGCAGGTTGGGAGGGGCCAACACTGAAGCTTTCTTT CASRLGGANTEAFF TRBJ1-1 TRBV6-6 NA NA